This TCR beta chain was sequenced in a study of blood T cell repertoires in COVID-19 (dated by TCRdb to the early 2020s). In terms of the full investigation: Samples covering the acute and convalescent phases of COVID-19 were provided by collaborators in the United States, Italy and Spain. The sample metadata nearly always contained a de-identified subject ID, COVID-19 status, age in years and sex. A freely available public database, intended as a resource for researchers studying the immune response to SARS-CoV-2, is where the repertoires were released. Deeply sampled blood TCRbeta repertoires from subjects exposed to, actively infected with, or recovered from COVID-19 were included in the dataset. The prospective study material was composed of cDNA or gDNA derived from T cells, B-cell-depleted T cells, or PBMCs. Samples came from the ongoing ImmuneRACE study (first 160 participants) plus 1,254 subjects from 6 global collaborators. Where available, HLA class I and class II types were taken from metadata supplied by the sample provider and were not determined by assay-based typing. What the authors observed across the whole study: How much clinical and demographic metadata was included differed by source and by participant, and the metadata was provided uncurated.

According to the germline V gene, CDR1 reads SGHRS and CDR2 reads YFSETQ. The CDR3 covers 14 residues, taking in both the cysteine and the phenylalanine. Just the 42-base CDR3 DNA is kept, in frame starting at base 1. The germline V end is reduced by 5 bases and the J end by 3 bases; junction bases left unmatched: 5. TCRbeta CDR3 regions were amplified from genomic DNA by means of the immunoSEQ Assay, a bias-controlled multiplex PCR. Per the original workflow: Within the assay, amplification of reference gene primers was used to estimate how many nucleated cells each sample contained. Sequence reads were collapsed and filtered to measure the absolute abundance of every unique TCRbeta CDR3 rearrangement. For each sample, productive Simpson clonality was calculated as the square root of Simpson's diversity index across productive rearrangements. Held by TCRdb, this immuneACCESS table contains in-frame sequences only and omits some clones. Under half of the omission traces to an unresolved V gene where checked; the cause of the rest is unknown. V and J calls and clone size are given by that table; D and trimming were obtained from the DNA. Across this sample there are around 300,000 clones, with approximately 85% seen only once. Together, the top ten hold 7.2% of the sample.

The collaborating institutions used their own protocols to collect whole blood in K2EDTA tubes. For TCRbeta analysis, collaborator samples were shipped as frozen whole blood, as isolated PBMCs, or as DNA extracted from either sample type. A word on this clone: The antigen it binds to is not known. Base-call qualities are not available, and no considerably larger clone is one nucleotide away.

The chain uses TRBV5-1 and TRBJ1-2, with 9 bases in between that match TRBD1. Sequenced input: peripheral blood. The TCR sequence derives from a human donor in a cohort sampled during active COVID-19. For the CDR3, the sequence is CASRDRGSDYGYTF. The DNA is TGCGCCAGCAGGGACAGGGGTAGTGACTATGGCTACACCTTC.